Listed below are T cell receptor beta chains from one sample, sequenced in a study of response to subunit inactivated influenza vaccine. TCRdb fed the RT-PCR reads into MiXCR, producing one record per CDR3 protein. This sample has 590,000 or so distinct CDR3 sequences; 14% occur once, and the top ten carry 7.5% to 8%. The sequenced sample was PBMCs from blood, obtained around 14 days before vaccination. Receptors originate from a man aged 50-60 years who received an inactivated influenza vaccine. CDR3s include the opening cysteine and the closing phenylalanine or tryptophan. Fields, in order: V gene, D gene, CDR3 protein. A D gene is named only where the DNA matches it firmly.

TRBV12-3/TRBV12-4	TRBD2	CASSFLAGANEQFF
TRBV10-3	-	CAISSGQNYEQYF
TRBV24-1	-	CATSDPQVLDTQYF
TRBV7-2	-	CASSLQSGTSTDTQYF
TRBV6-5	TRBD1	CASSYAGDRGGEQYF
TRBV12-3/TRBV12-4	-	CASSAGATDTQYF
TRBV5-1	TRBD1	CASSLSRGRLSTGELFF
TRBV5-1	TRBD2	CASSGVASGSRGPYEQYF
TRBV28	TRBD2	CASSLWRGGRPREQYF
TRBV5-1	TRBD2	CASSLLAGAWEQYF
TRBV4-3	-	CASSQDRWSTEAFF
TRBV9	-	CASSVGALEYEQYF
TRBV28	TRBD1	CASASPGQGDALYEQYF
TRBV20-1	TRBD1	CSARYRDRDLYEQFF
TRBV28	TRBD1	CASTHRQGNNEQYF
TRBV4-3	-	CASSQGTGTGNQPQHF
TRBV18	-	CATSPMNTDTQYF
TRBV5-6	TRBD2	CASSLDPSGRAHEQYF
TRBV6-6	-	CASSSPGDGYGYTF
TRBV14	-	CASSQDRADTQYF
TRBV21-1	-	CASNLPEGQGGFTDTQYF
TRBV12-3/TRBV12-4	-	CASSPTGGLNTEAFF
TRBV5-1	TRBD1	CASSLETGARGYTF